The next 10 T cell receptor beta chains were all read from a single sample in a study of early T cells in non-severe SARS-CoV-2 infection (dated by TCRdb to the early 2020s). Receptors were amplified or captured by 5' RACE. The listed sequencing device is NextSeq 500. TCRdb cleaned the public reads at Q25 with fastp, built clones with MiXCR and kept in-frame beta chains. Each record represents a unique CDR3 protein, reported with the most common genes and DNA among its rows. The sample table contains roughly 35,000 distinct CDR3 sequences; only one count was recorded for approximately 6.3% of them. Roughly 25% of the sample is held by the ten biggest clonotypes. Sequencing used whole blood. The source of these receptors is an adult who was a healthcare worker with PCR-confirmed SARS-CoV-2 infection or an uninfected control (not recorded which).

This clonotype is categorized as medium-sized (0.01 to 0.1%). Written as DNA, the CDR3 is TGTGCCAGCAGTTTAATCCCAGGGAACTATGGCTACACCTTC. This encodes CASSLIPGNYGYTF. The chain employs TRBV27 and TRBJ1-2; D perhaps matches TRBD1 (5 bases). Trimming removed 2 bases at V and 2 bases at J, with 9 bases between. The CDR3 is 14 amino acids. CDR1 MNHEY and CDR2 SMNVEV come from the germline V gene (reference sequence).

This clonotype came up many times. The rearrangement joins TRBV18 to TRBJ2-7, with D perhaps matching TRBD1 (6 bases). Germline CDR1 reads KGHSH; CDR2 reads LQKENI. The CDR3 totals 13 residues. The V end was cut by 5 bases, the J end by 9 bases, with 17 bases between. The CDR3 sequence: CASSGRTALPQYF. The CDR3 DNA is TGTGCCAGCTCAGGAAGGACAGCTCTACCGCAGTACTTC.

There are many counts of this clonotype. The chain couples TRBV7-3 to TRBJ2-5; 11 nucleotides align to TRBD2. The CDR3 sequence is 15 residues long. The trim removed 4 bases at V and 4 bases at J, leaving 5 bases unmatched. CDR1 is SGHTA and CDR2 is FQGTGA in the germline V gene. CDR3 sequence: CASSSGLADRETQYF. The CDR3 DNA reads as TGTGCCAGCAGCTCGGGACTAGCGGACCGAGAGACCCAGTACTTC.

Of note for this clonotype: The junction shows a germline mismatch at one end, possibly a read error. The rearrangement joins TRBV20-1 to TRBJ2-5, with 11 bases identical to TRBD2. The V gene's germline CDR1 is DFQATT and CDR2 SNEGSKA (reference sequence). CDR3 length: 15 residues. The chain's CDR3 is CGARVAGGVGETQYF. CDR3 DNA: TGCGGTGCTAGAGTAGCGGGAGGGGTAGGAGAGACCCAGTACTTC.

This clonotype was picked up many times. The chain carries TRBV20-1 and TRBJ2-2; 8 positions agree with TRBD1. Germline-derived CDR1 and CDR2 are DFQATT and SNEGSKA (reference sequence). The CDR3 is 16 amino acids. J lost 3 bases, V lost 0 bases, and 6 bases had no gene match. The chain's CDR3 is CSAREPGQVDTGELFF. The CDR3 nucleotides read TGCAGTGCTAGAGAGCCGGGACAGGTGGACACCGGGGAGCTGTTTTTT.

This clonotype has at least ten counts. As DNA, the CDR3 is TGTGCCAGCAGCTTCGGCTCCTATAATTCACCCCTCCACTTT. Amino acids: CASSFGSYNSPLHF. The V and J genes are TRBV5-8 and TRBJ1-6; D is unclear. The ends were cut back, 2 bases at V and 0 bases at J, with 3 bases in the middle. Germline assignment: CDR1 SGHTS and CDR2 YDEGEE. This CDR3 is 14 amino acids long.

The chain has TRBV27 and TRBJ1-5; D is possibly TRBD1 (5 bases). Germline-derived CDR1 and CDR2 are MNHEY and SMNVEV (reference sequence). There are 13 residues in the CDR3. Trimming removed 7 bases at V and 4 bases at J, with 11 bases between. The CDR3 DNA follows: TGTGCCAGCACCTGGGGCCTGAATCAGCCCCAGCATTTT. Translating gives CASTWGLNQPQHF.

This clonotype showed up many times. The J gene is TRBJ2-7, the V gene TRBV3-1, with a tentative D call TRBD1 (6 bases). V was trimmed by 0 bases and J by 11 bases, leaving 17 bases between them. CDR1 LGHDT and CDR2 YNNKEL come from the germline V gene (reference sequence). This CDR3 has 14 amino acids. For the CDR3, the DNA is TGTGCCAGCAGCCAAGAGGGAGAAACAGGGAAGAAGTACTTC. Translated, it gives CASSQEGETGKKYF.

This clonotype was seen many times. The chain is built from TRBV5-1 and TRBJ2-3, with unresolved D. Germline CDR1 is SGHRS and CDR2 is YFSETQ. V gave up 0 bases and J gave up 0 bases, with 8 bases separating them. This CDR3 contains 15 residues. The CDR3 nucleotides are TGCGCCAGCAGCTTGGCAGGAGCTAGCACAGATACGCAGTATTTT. This gives the protein CASSLAGASTDTQYF. The variable domain in full, completed from reference TRBV5-1 and TRBJ2-3, reads KAGVTQTPRYLIKTRGQQVTLSCSPISGHRSVSWYQQTPGQGLQFLFEYFSETQRNKGNFPGRFSGRQFSNSRSEMNVSTLELGDSALYLCASSLAGASTDTQYFGPGTRLTVL.

This clonotype was counted many times. The rearrangement joins TRBV5-6 to TRBJ2-7, with D perhaps being TRBD1 or TRBD2 (5 bases each). Trimming took off 4 bases at V and 1 base at J, with 15 bases between the two ends. The CDR3 is made up of 15 amino acids. The V gene's germline CDR1 is SGHDT and CDR2 YYEEEE. CDR3 residues: CASSLGGSGSYEQYF. CDR3 sequence (DNA): TGTGCCAGCAGCCTTGGGGGAAGTGGATCCTACGAGCAGTACTTC. Based on the CDR3 plus reference TRBV5-6 and TRBJ2-7, the full variable domain is DAGVTQSPTHLIKTRGQQVTLRCSPKSGHDTVSWYQQALGQGPQFIFQYYEEEERQRGNFPDRFSGHQFPNYSSELNVNALLLGDSALYLCASSLGGSGSYEQYFGPGTRLTVT.